The present T cell receptor beta chain was sequenced within a study of OX40 agonist ivuxolimab in advanced cancers. Overall study: Subjects had a mean age of 60 years, with a range of roughly 20 to 79; almost 85% were male. The study reported partial responses in three patients: one hepatocellular carcinoma, two cutaneous melanoma.

The germline CDR1 and CDR2 sequences are SNHLY and FYNNEI. V lost 9 bases and J lost 4, with 9 bases in between. The CDR3 runs to 12 residues. Some clones are missing from TCRdb's copy, which holds only in-frame ones; the method was immunoSEQ multiplex PCR. Seen here are roughly 50,000 clones, about 89% observed once, and the top ten hold 30% to 35%. Study observations and caveats: Clones of CD4+ and CD8+ blood T cells grew by week 6 at doses of 0.1 to 3.0 mg/kg.

About this clone: What it binds is not known.

This sequence was found in an adult with an advanced solid tumor such as melanoma, head and neck, liver or kidney cancer. Sequences were derived from CD4+ or CD8+ T cells sorted from blood, sampled in a trial of the OX40 agonist ivuxolimab. The chain is built from TRBV2 and TRBJ1-4, with no clear D. The CDR3 sequence is CASTGLNEKLFF. As DNA, the CDR3 is TGTGCCAGTACCGGCCTTAATGAAAAACTGTTTTTT.